Listed here are 11 T cell receptor beta chains from one sample, sequenced in a study of blood T cells in healthy people across ages. Alongside a J-beta primer mix, a sample-barcoded 5' primer served in a second PCR lasting about 7 to 11 cycles. Each CDR3 protein is one row after TCRdb ran MiXCR on the 5' RACE reads. The sample gives 1.4 million to 1.5 million distinct CDR3 sequences, around 39% of which show up once; 7.9% is in the top ten. The sequenced material came from blood. The receptors stem from a woman between 18 and 29 years old in good health.

V usage is TRBV18 and J usage is TRBJ1-1; 9 bases are shared with TRBD1. The length of the CDR3 is 14 residues. Trimming cost V 2 bases and J 3 bases; bases outside gene matches: 1. Germline V gives CDR1 KGHSH, CDR2 LQKENI. The CDR3 sequence: CASSPRTGDTEAFF. In nucleotides, the CDR3 is TGTGCCAGCTCACCAAGGACAGGGGACACTGAAGCTTTCTTT.

The chain has TRBV21-1 and TRBJ1-1; the table's TRBD1 call for D was not verified on the DNA. TRBV21-1 is classified as a pseudogene. The CDR3 extends over 10 amino acids. The CDR3 coding sequence is TGTGCCAGCAGCCCCGGCGCAGCTTTCTTT. Translation gives CASSPGAAFF.

This chain links TRBV12-5 with TRBJ1-1; D not resolved. Germline V gene sequence: CDR1 LGHNT, CDR2 FRNRAP. With 6 bases removed from V and 7 bases from J, the gap between germline ends came to 18 bases. This CDR3 comprises 14 residues. The CDR3 nucleotides read TGTGCTAGTGGGGCAGGCGGGAAGGACTTTGAAGCTTTCTTT. Protein sequence: CASGAGGKDFEAFF.

This clonotype turned up a few times. This chain links TRBV10-3 with TRBJ2-5; D remains ambiguous. V was shortened by 1 base and J by 11 bases, with 8 bases between the two germline ends. The V gene's germline CDR1 is ENHRY and CDR2 SYGVKD. The CDR3 spans 11 residues. The CDR3 here is CAISEWPEQYF. In DNA, the CDR3 is TGTGCCATCAGTGAGTGGCCGGAGCAGTACTTC.

The chain recombines TRBV20-1 with TRBJ2-1; 12 nucleotides line up with TRBD2. The junction had 4 bases not matched to a gene; V was cut back by 3 bases and J by 7 bases. Germline CDR1 and CDR2: DFQATT and SNEGSKA (reference sequence). The CDR3 extends over 14 amino acids. The CDR3 loop reads CSASGGLAGNEQFF. For the CDR3, the DNA is TGCAGTGCTAGCGGCGGACTAGCGGGGAATGAGCAGTTCTTC.

The chain links TRBV9 to TRBJ2-3, with a possible D match to TRBD2 (7 bases). Germline V gives CDR1 SGDLS, CDR2 YYNGEE. The CDR3 is 16 residues long. V was cut by 4 bases and J by 5 bases, with 20 bases left in between. The CDR3 DNA is TGTGCCAGCAGCACCAGAAGGGGGGGAATCGAAGATACGCAGTATTTT. Encoded protein: CASSTRRGGIEDTQYF. Complete variable domain (other parts from reference TRBV9 and TRBJ2-3): DSGVTQTPKHLITATGQRVTLRCSPRSGDLSVYWYQQSLDQGLQFLIQYYNGEERAKGNILERFSAQQFPDLHSELNLSSLELGDSALYFCASSTRRGGIEDTQYFGPGTRLTVL.

V is TRBV7-8 and J is TRBJ2-3; 7 nucleotides align to TRBD2. CDR3 size: 19 residues. Trimming removed 5 bases from V and 0 bases from J; junction bases left unmatched: 17. The V gene's germline CDR1 is SGHVS and CDR2 FQNEAQ. In DNA form, the CDR3 reads TGTGCCAGCAGCGCGCCCTTTAGCGGGCCTGGGTTTAGCACAGATACGCAGTATTTT. As protein: CASSAPFSGPGFSTDTQYF.

This clonotype was observed a handful of times. This rearrangement joins TRBV20-1 to TRBJ2-3; 11 positions agree with TRBD2. The CDR3 runs to 14 residues. The germline V gene encodes CDR1 DFQATT and CDR2 SNEGSKA (reference sequence). V shed 2 bases, J shed 4 bases, and the junction held 2 bases outside the gene matches. This chain's CDR3 is CSARSGLAADTQYF. The CDR3 bases are TGCAGTGCTAGATCGGGACTAGCGGCAGATACGCAGTATTTT.

The gene calls are TRBV12-3 or TRBV12-4 and TRBJ2-1, with TRBD1 as a possible D gene (6 bases). The CDR3 contains 17 residues. The V and J ends lost 5 bases and 2 bases respectively, with 19 bases between them. CDR3 DNA: TGTGCCAGCAGTCCTTACGCCGGGACACCTACCTACAATGAGCAGTTCTTC. It codes for CASSPYAGTPTYNEQFF.

The chain joins TRBV6-4 to TRBJ2-3; D possibly corresponds to TRBD2 (6 bases). Deletions cut 4 bases from V and 4 bases from J, with 12 bases between. Germline V gene sequence: CDR1 MRHNA, CDR2 SNTAGT. CDR3 length equals 14 residues. CDR3 sequence: CASSAGTGADTQYF. The CDR3 DNA reads TGTGCCAGCAGTGCCGGGACTGGGGCAGATACGCAGTATTTT.

The genes are TRBV12-3 or TRBV12-4 and TRBJ1-2; D is perhaps TRBD1 (5 bases). V was clipped by 6 bases and J by 4 bases, with 21 bases between them. The CDR3 is 16 amino acids. This CDR3 reads CASSLDGGYRPYGYTF. The CDR3 bases are TGTGCCAGCAGCCTCGACGGGGGATACCGGCCCTATGGCTACACCTTC.